This T cell receptor beta chain was identified in a study of monozygotic twins with inflammatory bowel disease. Germline V gene lookup returns CDR1 SGDLS and CDR2 YYNGEE. The CDR3 is 15 amino acids. A note on this clonotype: Its specificity is unknown.

TCRdb re-called the 5' RACE reads and shows each CDR3 protein once, DNA omitted. This table lists about 130,000 distinct CDR3 sequences. General study findings and limits: The existence of one strong signal or clonotype linked to IBD lacked support. IBD patients had lower TCRbeta diversity (inverse Simpson) than healthy co-twins.

The sample comprised blood. The source is a human donor with ulcerative colitis or Crohn's disease, or a healthy co-twin of an affected twin (not recorded which). This chain joins TRBV9 and TRBJ2-2; the TCRdb call, TRBD2, lacks DNA for checking. The CDR3 here is CASSAQTRSPGELFF.